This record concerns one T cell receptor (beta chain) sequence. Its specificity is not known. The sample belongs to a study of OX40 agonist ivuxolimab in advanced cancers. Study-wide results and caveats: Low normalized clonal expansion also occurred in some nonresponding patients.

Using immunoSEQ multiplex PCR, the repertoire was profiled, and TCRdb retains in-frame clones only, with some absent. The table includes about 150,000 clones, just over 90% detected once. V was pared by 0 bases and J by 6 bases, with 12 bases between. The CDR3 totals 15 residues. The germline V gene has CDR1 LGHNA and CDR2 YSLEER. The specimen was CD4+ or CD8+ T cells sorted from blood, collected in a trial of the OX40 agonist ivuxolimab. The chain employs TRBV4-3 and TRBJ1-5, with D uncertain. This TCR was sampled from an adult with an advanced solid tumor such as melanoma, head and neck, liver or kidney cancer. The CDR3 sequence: CASSQDPRRGQPQHF. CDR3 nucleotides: TGCGCCAGCAGCCAAGATCCCAGGCGCGGTCAGCCCCAGCATTTT.